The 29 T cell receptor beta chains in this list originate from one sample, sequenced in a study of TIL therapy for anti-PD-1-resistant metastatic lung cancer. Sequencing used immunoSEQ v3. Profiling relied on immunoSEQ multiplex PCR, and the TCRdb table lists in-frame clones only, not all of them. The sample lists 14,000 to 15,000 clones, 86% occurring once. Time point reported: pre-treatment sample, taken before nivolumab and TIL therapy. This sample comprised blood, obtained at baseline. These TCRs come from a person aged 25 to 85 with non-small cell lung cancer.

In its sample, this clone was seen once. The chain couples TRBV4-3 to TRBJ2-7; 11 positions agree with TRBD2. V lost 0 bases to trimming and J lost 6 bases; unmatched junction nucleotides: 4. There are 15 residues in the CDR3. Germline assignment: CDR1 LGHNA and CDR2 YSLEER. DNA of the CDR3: TGCGCCAGCAGCCAAGAACTAGCGGGGGACCGCGAGCAGTACTTC. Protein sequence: CASSQELAGDREQYF.

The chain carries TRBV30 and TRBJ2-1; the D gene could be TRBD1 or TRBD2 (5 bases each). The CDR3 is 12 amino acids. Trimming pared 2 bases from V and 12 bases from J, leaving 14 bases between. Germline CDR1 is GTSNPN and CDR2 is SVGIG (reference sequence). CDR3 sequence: CAWSSSGTPQFF. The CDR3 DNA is TGTGCCTGGAGTTCATCCGGGACCCCGCAGTTCTTC.

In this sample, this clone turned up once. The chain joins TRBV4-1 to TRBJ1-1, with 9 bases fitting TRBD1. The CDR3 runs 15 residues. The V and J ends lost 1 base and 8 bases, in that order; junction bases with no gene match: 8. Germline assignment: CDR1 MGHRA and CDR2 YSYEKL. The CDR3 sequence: CASSQGTGGRLEAFF. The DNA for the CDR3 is TGCGCCAGCAGCCAAGGAACAGGGGGCAGGTTGGAAGCTTTCTTT.

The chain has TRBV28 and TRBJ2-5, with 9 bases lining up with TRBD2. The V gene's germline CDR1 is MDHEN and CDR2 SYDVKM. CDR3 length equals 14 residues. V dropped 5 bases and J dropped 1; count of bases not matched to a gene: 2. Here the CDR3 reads CASSSGRTQETQYF. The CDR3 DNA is TGTGCCAGCAGTAGCGGGAGGACCCAAGAGACCCAGTACTTC.

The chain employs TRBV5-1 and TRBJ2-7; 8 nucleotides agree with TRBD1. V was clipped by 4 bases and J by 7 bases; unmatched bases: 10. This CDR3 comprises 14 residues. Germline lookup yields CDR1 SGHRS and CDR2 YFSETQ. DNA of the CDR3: TGCGCCAGCAGCCCCGGGACAGGCCCCGGAGAGCAGTACTTC. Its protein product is CASSPGTGPGEQYF. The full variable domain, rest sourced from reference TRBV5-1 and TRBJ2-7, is KAGVTQTPRYLIKTRGQQVTLSCSPISGHRSVSWYQQTPGQGLQFLFEYFSETQRNKGNFPGRFSGRQFSNSRSEMNVSTLELGDSALYLCASSPGTGPGEQYFGPGTRLTVT.

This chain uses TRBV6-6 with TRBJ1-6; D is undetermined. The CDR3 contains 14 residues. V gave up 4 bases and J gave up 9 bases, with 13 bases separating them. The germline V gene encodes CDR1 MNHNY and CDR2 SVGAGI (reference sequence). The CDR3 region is CASSLGYSGSPLHF. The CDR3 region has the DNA TGTGCCAGCAGTTTGGGCTATTCCGGTTCACCCCTCCACTTT.

The CDR3 is CASSQDWGPANTEAFF. In DNA, the CDR3 is TGCGCCAGCAGCCAAGATTGGGGCCCGGCGAACACTGAAGCTTTCTTT. The chain links TRBV4-3 to TRBJ1-1, with D possibly matching TRBD1 (5 bases). Germline values: CDR1 LGHNA, CDR2 YSLEER. V was pared by 0 bases and J by 1 base, with 12 bases between. The CDR3 is 16 amino acids.

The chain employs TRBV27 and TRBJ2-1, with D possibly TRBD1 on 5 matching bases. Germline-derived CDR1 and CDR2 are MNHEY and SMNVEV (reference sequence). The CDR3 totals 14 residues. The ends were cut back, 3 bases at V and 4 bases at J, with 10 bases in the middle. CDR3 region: CASSFPGPYNEQFF. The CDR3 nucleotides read TGTGCCAGCAGTTTCCCAGGGCCGTACAATGAGCAGTTCTTC.

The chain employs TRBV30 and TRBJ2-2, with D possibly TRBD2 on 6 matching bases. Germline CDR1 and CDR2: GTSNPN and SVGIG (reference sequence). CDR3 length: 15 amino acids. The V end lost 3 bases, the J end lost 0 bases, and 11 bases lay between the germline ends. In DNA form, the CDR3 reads TGTGCCTGGAGGGAGCGGGTCGCGAACACCGGGGAGCTGTTTTTT. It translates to CAWRERVANTGELFF.

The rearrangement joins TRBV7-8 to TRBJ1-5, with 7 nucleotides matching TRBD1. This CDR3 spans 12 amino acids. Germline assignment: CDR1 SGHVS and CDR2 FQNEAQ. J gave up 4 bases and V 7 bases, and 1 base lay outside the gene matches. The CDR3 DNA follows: TGTGCCAGCAAACAGGGGAATCAGCCCCAGCATTTT. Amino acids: CASKQGNQPQHF.

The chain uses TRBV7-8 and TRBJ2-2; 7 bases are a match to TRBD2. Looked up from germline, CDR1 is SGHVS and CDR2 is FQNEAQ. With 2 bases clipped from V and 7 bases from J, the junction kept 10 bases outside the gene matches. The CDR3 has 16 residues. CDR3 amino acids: CASSLLVGTMGGELFF. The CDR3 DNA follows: TGTGCCAGCAGCTTACTGGTTGGGACTATGGGCGGGGAGCTGTTTTTT.

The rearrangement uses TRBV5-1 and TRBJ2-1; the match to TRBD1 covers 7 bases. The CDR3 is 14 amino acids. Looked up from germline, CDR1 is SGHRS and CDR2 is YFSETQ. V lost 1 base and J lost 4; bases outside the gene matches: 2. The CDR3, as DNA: TGCGCCAGCAGCTTGATGACAGGGTACAATGAGCAGTTCTTC. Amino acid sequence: CASSLMTGYNEQFF.

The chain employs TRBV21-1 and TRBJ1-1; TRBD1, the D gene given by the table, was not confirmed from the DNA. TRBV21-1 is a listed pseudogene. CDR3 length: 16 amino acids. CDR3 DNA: TGTGCCAGCAGCAAATATGGGAAAAGGGGAAACACTGAAGCTTTCTTT. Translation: CASSKYGKRGNTEAFF.

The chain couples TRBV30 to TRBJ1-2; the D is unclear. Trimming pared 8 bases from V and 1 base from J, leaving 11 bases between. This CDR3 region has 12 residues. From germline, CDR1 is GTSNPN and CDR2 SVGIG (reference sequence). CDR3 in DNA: TGTGCCGCCAAATTATATAACTATGGCTACACCTTC. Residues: CAAKLYNYGYTF. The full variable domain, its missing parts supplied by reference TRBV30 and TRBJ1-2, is SQTIHQWPATLVQPVGSPLSLECTVEGTSNPNLYWYRQAAGRGLQLLFYSVGIGQISSEVPQNLSASRPQDRQFILSSKKLLLSDSGFYLCAAKLYNYGYTFGSGTRLTVV.

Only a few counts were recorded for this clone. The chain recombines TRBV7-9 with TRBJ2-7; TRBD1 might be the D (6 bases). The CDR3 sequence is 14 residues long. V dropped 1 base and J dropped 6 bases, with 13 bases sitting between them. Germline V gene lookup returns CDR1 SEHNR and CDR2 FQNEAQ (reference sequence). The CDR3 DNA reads TGTGCCAGCAGCTTAGAAACAGGGCCTCGCGAGCAGTACTTC. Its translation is CASSLETGPREQYF.

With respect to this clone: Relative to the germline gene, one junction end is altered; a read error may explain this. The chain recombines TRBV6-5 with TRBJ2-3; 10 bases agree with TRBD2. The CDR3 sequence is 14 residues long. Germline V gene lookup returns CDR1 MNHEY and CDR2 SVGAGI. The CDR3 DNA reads TGTGCCAGCAGTACTAGCGGGGAGATAGATACGCGGTATTTT. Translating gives CASSTSGEIDTRYF.

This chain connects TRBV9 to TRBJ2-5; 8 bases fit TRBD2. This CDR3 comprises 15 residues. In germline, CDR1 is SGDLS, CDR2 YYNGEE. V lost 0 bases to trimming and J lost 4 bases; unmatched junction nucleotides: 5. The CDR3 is CASSVAGGPLETQYF. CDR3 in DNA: TGTGCCAGCAGCGTAGCGGGGGGGCCTTTAGAGACCCAGTACTTC.

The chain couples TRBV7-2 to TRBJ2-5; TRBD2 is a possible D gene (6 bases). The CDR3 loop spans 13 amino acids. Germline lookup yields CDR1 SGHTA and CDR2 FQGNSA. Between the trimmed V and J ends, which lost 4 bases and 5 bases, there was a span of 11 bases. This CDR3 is CASSSQGRETQYF. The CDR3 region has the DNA TGTGCCAGCAGCTCCCAAGGGAGGGAGACCCAGTACTTC.

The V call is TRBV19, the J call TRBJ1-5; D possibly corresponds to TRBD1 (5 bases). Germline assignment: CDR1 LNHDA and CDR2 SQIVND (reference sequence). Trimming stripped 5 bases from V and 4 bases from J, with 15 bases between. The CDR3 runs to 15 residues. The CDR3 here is CASSPGGSLNQPQHF. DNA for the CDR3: TGTGCCAGTAGTCCCGGGGGGTCCTTAAATCAGCCCCAGCATTTT.

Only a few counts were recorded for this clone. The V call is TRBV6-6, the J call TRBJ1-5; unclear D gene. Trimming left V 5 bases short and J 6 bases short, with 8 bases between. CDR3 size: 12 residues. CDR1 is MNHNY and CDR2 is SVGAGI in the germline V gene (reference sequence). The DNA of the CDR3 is TGTGCCAGCAGTCTAACGAGTCAGCCCCAGCATTTT. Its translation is CASSLTSQPQHF.

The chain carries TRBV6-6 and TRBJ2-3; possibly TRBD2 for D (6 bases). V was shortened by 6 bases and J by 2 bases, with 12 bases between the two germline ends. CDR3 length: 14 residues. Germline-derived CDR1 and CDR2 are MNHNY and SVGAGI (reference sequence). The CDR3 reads CASRRGGTTDTQYF. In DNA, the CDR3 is TGTGCCAGCAGGAGGGGAGGTACCACAGATACGCAGTATTTT.

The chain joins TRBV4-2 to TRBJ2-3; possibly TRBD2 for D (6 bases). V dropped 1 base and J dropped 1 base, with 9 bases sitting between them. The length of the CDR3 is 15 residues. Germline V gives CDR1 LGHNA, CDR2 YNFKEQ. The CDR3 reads CASSQGIAGTDTQYF. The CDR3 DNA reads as TGTGCCAGCAGCCAAGGTATAGCGGGCACAGATACGCAGTATTTT.

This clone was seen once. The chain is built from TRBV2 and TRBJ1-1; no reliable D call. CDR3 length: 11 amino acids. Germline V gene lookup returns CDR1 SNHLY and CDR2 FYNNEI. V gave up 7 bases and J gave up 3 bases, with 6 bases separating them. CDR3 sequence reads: CASTFDTEAFF. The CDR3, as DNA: TGTGCCAGCACCTTTGACACTGAAGCTTTCTTT.

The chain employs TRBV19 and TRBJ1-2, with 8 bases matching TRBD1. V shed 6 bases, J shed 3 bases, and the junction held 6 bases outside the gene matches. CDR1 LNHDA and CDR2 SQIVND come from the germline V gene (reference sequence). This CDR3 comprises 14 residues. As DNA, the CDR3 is TGTGCCAGTAGCACCCAGACAGGGGACTATGGCTACACCTTC. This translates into CASSTQTGDYGYTF.

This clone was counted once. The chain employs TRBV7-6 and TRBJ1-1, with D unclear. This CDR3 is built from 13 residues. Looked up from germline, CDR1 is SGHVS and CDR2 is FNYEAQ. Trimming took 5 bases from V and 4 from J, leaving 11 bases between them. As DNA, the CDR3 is TGTGCCAGCAGCCTTCGACGGGGCACTGAAGCTTTCTTT. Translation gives CASSLRRGTEAFF.

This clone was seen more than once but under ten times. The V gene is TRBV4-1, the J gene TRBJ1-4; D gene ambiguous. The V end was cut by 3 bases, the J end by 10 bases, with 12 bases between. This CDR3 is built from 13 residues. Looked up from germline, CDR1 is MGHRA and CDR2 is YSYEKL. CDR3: CASSHASDGKLFF. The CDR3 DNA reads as TGCGCCAGCAGCCATGCGTCCGATGGAAAACTGTTTTTT.

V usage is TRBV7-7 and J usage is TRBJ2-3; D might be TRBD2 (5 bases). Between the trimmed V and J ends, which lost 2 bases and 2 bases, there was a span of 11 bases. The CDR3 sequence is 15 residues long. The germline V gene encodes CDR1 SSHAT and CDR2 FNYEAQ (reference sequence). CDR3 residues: CASSLQLAATDTQYF. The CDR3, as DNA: TGTGCCAGCAGCTTACAGCTAGCCGCCACAGATACGCAGTATTTT. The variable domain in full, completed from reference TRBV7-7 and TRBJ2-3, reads GAGVSQSPRYKVTKRGQDVTLRCDPISSHATLYWYQQALGQGPEFLTYFNYEAQPDKSGLPSDRFSAERPEGSISTLTIQRTEQRDSAMYRCASSLQLAATDTQYFGPGTRLTVL.

The CDR3 DNA sequence: TGTGCCGAAAGGGGGGGGGCCACTGACTATGGCTACACCTTC. Its translation: CAERGGATDYGYTF. V gene TRBV2 combines with J gene TRBJ1-2, with a possible D match to TRBD1 (6 bases). CDR3 length: 14 amino acids. Germline values: CDR1 SNHLY, CDR2 FYNNEI. V dropped 11 bases and J dropped 3 bases, with 19 bases sitting between them.

As DNA, the CDR3 is TGTGCCAGCAGCTTAGTAGGGACTAGAGGCTACAATGAGCAGTTCTTC. As protein: CASSLVGTRGYNEQFF. J is TRBJ2-1 and V is TRBV7-2; 8 bases map to TRBD2. This CDR3 region has 16 residues. Germline trimming cut 1 base from V and 3 bases from J; bases unmatched to any gene: 5. Germline CDR1 reads SGHTA; CDR2 reads FQGNSA.